These 24 T cell receptor beta chains were sequenced from one sample in a study of T cells in Graves' hyperthyroidism and ophthalmopathy. The source material, RNA transcripts, was used to amplify TCR beta CDR3 regions. Using the HTBI primer set, a first-round RT-PCR was run on the TCR CDR3. Using its own MiXCR run on the multiplex PCR reads, TCRdb lists one record per CDR3 protein. Among hundreds of thousands of distinct CDR3 sequences, about two fifths were seen once, and the ten largest hold approximately 8.7%. Specimen: blood. These receptors were collected from a young man with Graves' hyperthyroidism.

This clonotype has just a few counts. The chain combines TRBV5-1 with TRBJ1-1; no clear D. The V gene's germline CDR1 is SGHRS and CDR2 YFSETQ. The CDR3 contains 14 residues. Trimming took 6 bases from V and 1 from J, leaving 13 bases between them. As DNA, the CDR3 is TGCGCCAGCACCCTGGACGGTGCGAACACTGAAGCTTTCTTT. Its translation is CASTLDGANTEAFF.

This clonotype was seen a few times. This rearrangement joins TRBV12-3 or TRBV12-4 to TRBJ2-7; weak D call: TRBD1 (7 bases). CDR3 length: 13 amino acids. V was clipped by 4 bases and J by 4 bases, with 11 bases between them. The CDR3 bases are TGTGCCAGCAGTTGGGCAGGGGGGTACGAGCAGTACTTC. It specifies CASSWAGGYEQYF.

Concerning this clonotype: A much larger clone differs by one base, so this may be a read error. The chain couples TRBV7-9 to TRBJ1-5; 8 bases align to TRBD1. Germline lookup yields CDR1 SEHNR and CDR2 FQNEAQ (reference sequence). This CDR3 contains 15 residues. This CDR3 is CVSSSGQANNQPQHF. The DNA for the CDR3 is TGTGTCAGCAGCTCGGGACAGGCGAACAATCAGCCCCAGCATTTT.

CDR3 nucleotide sequence: TGTGCCAGCAGCCCCCCCAGAGGGAGCGAAGCTTTCTTT. It encodes CASSPPRGSEAFF. V usage is TRBV7-9 and J usage is TRBJ1-1; D is uncertain. Germline V CDR1 and CDR2: SEHNR, FQNEAQ (reference sequence). Between the trimmed V and J ends, which lost 5 bases and 8 bases, there was a span of 15 bases. CDR3 length equals 13 residues.

The gene calls are TRBV19 and TRBJ2-7; D is ambiguous. V shed 3 bases and J shed 1 base, with 7 bases lying between them. The CDR3 runs to 13 residues. Germline CDR1 reads LNHDA; CDR2 reads SQIVND (reference sequence). DNA of the CDR3: TGTGCCAGTAGTATCACGGATTCCTACGAGCAGTACTTC. As protein: CASSITDSYEQYF.

Many counts were recorded for this clonotype. The J gene is TRBJ1-2, the V gene TRBV11-2, with 7 positions matching TRBD1. With 4 bases clipped from V and 4 bases from J, the junction kept 6 bases outside the gene matches. From germline, CDR1 is SGHAT and CDR2 FQNNGV. The CDR3 is made up of 14 amino acids. The CDR3 loop reads CASSSRDRPYGYTF. The CDR3 DNA follows: TGTGCCAGCAGCTCCCGGGACAGACCCTATGGCTACACCTTC.

This clonotype was counted only a few times. V gene TRBV9 combines with J gene TRBJ1-4; TRBD1 matches 9 bases. The CDR3 runs to 14 residues. Germline V gene lookup returns CDR1 SGDLS and CDR2 YYNGEE. The trim removed 3 bases at V and 8 bases at J, leaving 5 bases unmatched. CDR3 region: CASSATGGIEKLFF. CDR3 DNA: TGTGCCAGCAGCGCGACAGGGGGTATCGAAAAACTGTTTTTT.

V and J are TRBV24-1 and TRBJ1-1; possibly TRBD1 for D (6 bases). The CDR3 length is 14 residues. Trimming pared 11 bases from V and 4 bases from J, leaving 19 bases between. The germline gives CDR1 KGHDR, CDR2 SFDVKD. The CDR3 loop reads CASSHAGTTTEAFF. CDR3 nucleotide sequence: TGTGCCAGCTCCCACGCCGGGACAACCACTGAAGCTTTCTTT.

V usage is TRBV7-8 and J usage is TRBJ1-5; 7 nucleotides agree with TRBD1. Germline CDR1 reads SGHVS; CDR2 reads FQNEAQ. V trimming: 1 base; J trimming: 3 bases; junction bases outside the gene matches: 3. This CDR3 has 15 amino acids. DNA of the CDR3: TGTGCCAGCAGCTTAGTGGGACAGTACAATCAGCCCCAGCATTTT. This encodes CASSLVGQYNQPQHF.

This clonotype was seen ten or more times. The V and J genes are TRBV7-2 and TRBJ2-7; weak D call: TRBD1 (5 bases). CDR3 size: 15 residues. Trimming pared 1 base from V and 2 bases from J, leaving 12 bases between. Germline V lookup: CDR1 SGHTA, CDR2 FQGNSA. The CDR3 spells CASSLVSGFAYEQYF. The CDR3 nucleotides are TGTGCCAGCAGCTTAGTTTCAGGGTTCGCCTACGAGCAGTACTTC.

In regard to this clonotype: At one of its ends the junction is not consistent with the germline gene, which may arise from a read error. The chain is built from TRBV24-1 and TRBJ1-5, with unresolved D. CDR1 and CDR2 (germline): KGHDR, SFDVKD. This CDR3 contains 14 residues. The DNA for the CDR3 is TGTGCCACCAGTGATTCGGGCCGGAAACAGCCTCAGCATTTT. This codes for CATSDSGRKQPQHF.

V is TRBV6-1 and J is TRBJ1-1; TRBD1 matches 11 bases. The CDR3 is 14 amino acids. CDR1 MNHNS and CDR2 SASEGT come from the germline V gene. The ends lost 1 base at V and 6 bases at J; junction bases unmatched: 1. The CDR3 region has the DNA TGTGCCAGCAGTGAAGAGGACAGGGGGCCTGAAGCTTTCTTT. Residues: CASSEEDRGPEAFF.

This sequence joins TRBV5-1 and TRBJ1-2; D perhaps matches TRBD1 (6 bases). V was pared by 4 bases and J by 0 bases, with 10 bases between. Germline CDR1 and CDR2: SGHRS and YFSETQ. The CDR3 is 14 residues long. The CDR3 DNA sequence: TGCGCCAGCAGCGTCGGGACACCTAACTATGGCTACACCTTC. It translates to CASSVGTPNYGYTF.

This clonotype occurred many times. The rearrangement joins TRBV10-3 to TRBJ1-1, with D unclear. Per germline, CDR1 ENHRY and CDR2 SYGVKD. The CDR3 is 12 amino acids. The V gene lost 3 bases and the J gene lost 11 bases, with 13 bases spanning the gap. The CDR3 DNA follows: TGTGCCATCAGTGACAGACCGGTCGACGCTTTCTTT. Protein: CAISDRPVDAFF.

CDR3 bases: TGTGCCAGCAGCTATCAGCGGGGATGGGGTCGCACTGAAGCTTTCTTT. It specifies CASSYQRGWGRTEAFF. This chain connects TRBV12-3 or TRBV12-4 to TRBJ1-1; D is unclear. The CDR3 runs 16 residues. The ends were cut back, 6 bases at V and 4 bases at J, with 21 bases in the middle.

There are a few counts of this clonotype. This rearrangement joins TRBV2 to TRBJ1-4; D is ambiguous. Germline V CDR1 and CDR2: SNHLY, FYNNEI. V lost 5 bases, J lost 3 bases, and 7 bases lay in between. The CDR3 is 13 residues long. CDR3 sequence reads: CASSYSANEKLFF. The CDR3 DNA sequence: TGTGCCAGCAGTTATTCGGCTAATGAAAAACTGTTTTTT. The full variable domain, in which reference TRBV2 and TRBJ1-4 provide the parts outside the CDR3, is EPEVTQTPSHQVTQMGQEVILRCVPISNHLYFYWYRQILGQKVEFLVSFYNNEISEKSEIFDDQFSVERPDGSNFTLKIRSTKLEDSAMYFCASSYSANEKLFFGSGTQLSVL.

This clonotype was counted ten times or more. The chain links TRBV7-9 to TRBJ1-4; the D is unclear. Germline V gene sequence: CDR1 SEHNR, CDR2 FQNEAQ (reference sequence). This CDR3 contains 14 residues. V shed 5 bases and J shed 2 bases, with 9 bases lying between them. The CDR3 nucleotides are TGTGCCAGCAGCCCCGTGGGTACTAATGAAAAACTGTTTTTT. Protein: CASSPVGTNEKLFF.

The sample holds many counts of this clonotype. The chain couples TRBV12-3 or TRBV12-4 to TRBJ2-7; D remains unclear. This CDR3 contains 11 residues. V lost 7 bases, J lost 6 bases, and 10 bases lay in between. CDR3 sequence (DNA): TGTGCCAGCACTCAAGGACGCGAGCAGTACTTC. This gives the protein CASTQGREQYF.

This clonotype was counted at least ten times. The chain employs TRBV12-3 or TRBV12-4 and TRBJ1-1; D remains ambiguous. The CDR3 loop spans 15 amino acids. Deletions cut 2 bases from V and 3 bases from J, with 13 bases between. CDR3 residues: CASSLSGRLDTEAFF. In nucleotides, the CDR3 is TGTGCCAGCAGTTTATCGGGCAGGTTGGACACTGAAGCTTTCTTT.

The V and J genes are TRBV19 and TRBJ1-1; 9 nucleotides match TRBD1. J lost 1 base, V lost 11 bases, and 5 bases had no gene match. The CDR3 spans 13 residues. Germline CDR1 and CDR2: LNHDA and SQIVND (reference sequence). This CDR3 reads CALGGQGNTEAFF. As DNA, the CDR3 is TGTGCCCTGGGGGGACAGGGGAACACTGAAGCTTTCTTT.

The chain links TRBV7-2 to TRBJ2-7; no definite D call. Germline assignment: CDR1 SGHTA and CDR2 FQGNSA. The CDR3 spans 14 residues. V was shortened by 5 bases and J by 2 bases, with 13 bases between the two germline ends. CDR3 residues: CASSRMGKAYEQYF. DNA for the CDR3: TGTGCCAGCAGCCGGATGGGGAAGGCCTACGAGCAGTACTTC. The whole variable domain, filled in from reference TRBV7-2 and TRBJ2-7, reads GAGVSQSPSNKVTEKGKDVELRCDPISGHTALYWYRQSLGQGLEFLIYFQGNSAPDKSGLPSDRFSAERTGGSVSTLTIQRTQQEDSAVYLCASSRMGKAYEQYFGPGTRLTVT.

This clonotype appeared a few times. This could be a read error, since a much larger clone is one nucleotide away. The chain carries TRBV10-3 and TRBJ1-3; TRBD1 matches at 7 bases. V trimming: 3 bases; J trimming: 9 bases; junction bases outside the gene matches: 8. This CDR3 is built from 14 residues. The germline V gene encodes CDR1 ENHRY and CDR2 SYGVKD. The CDR3 loop reads CAISDPGQAGTIYF. DNA for the CDR3: TGTGCCATCAGTGACCCCGGACAGGCGGGCACCATATATTTT.

Notes on this clonotype: Likely a read error: the CDR3 ends without its conserved phenylalanine or tryptophan. V and J are TRBV20-1 and TRBJ2-7, with D possibly matching TRBD1 (5 bases). CDR3 size: 13 residues. Germline loops: CDR1 DFQATT, CDR2 SNEGSKA (reference sequence). Trimming left V 3 bases short and J 3 bases short, with 12 bases between. The DNA for the CDR3 is TGCAGTGCTAGGGGGCGGCTAGGCTACGAGCAGTACCTC. The encoded protein is CSARGRLGYEQYL.

This sequence joins TRBV24-1 and TRBJ2-7, with D unclear. The CDR3 has 12 amino acids. Deletions cut 4 bases from V and 5 bases from J, with 8 bases between. Germline V gene data show CDR1 as KGHDR and CDR2 as SFDVKD. CDR3 DNA: TGTGCCACCAGTGAACTACGGGACGAGCAGTACTTC. Its protein is CATSELRDEQYF.